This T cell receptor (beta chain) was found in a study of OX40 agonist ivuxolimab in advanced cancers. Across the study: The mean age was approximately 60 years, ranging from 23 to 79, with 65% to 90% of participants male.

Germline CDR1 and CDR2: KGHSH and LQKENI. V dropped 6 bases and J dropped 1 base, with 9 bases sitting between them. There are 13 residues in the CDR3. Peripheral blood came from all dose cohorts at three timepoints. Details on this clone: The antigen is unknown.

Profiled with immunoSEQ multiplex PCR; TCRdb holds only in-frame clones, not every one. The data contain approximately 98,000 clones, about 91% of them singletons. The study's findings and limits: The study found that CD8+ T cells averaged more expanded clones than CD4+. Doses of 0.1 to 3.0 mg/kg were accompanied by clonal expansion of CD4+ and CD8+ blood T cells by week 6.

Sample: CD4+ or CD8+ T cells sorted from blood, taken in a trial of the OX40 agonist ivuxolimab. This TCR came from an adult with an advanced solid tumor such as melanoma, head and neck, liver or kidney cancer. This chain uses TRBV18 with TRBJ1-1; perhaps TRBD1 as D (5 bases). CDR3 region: CASSQGQNTEAFF. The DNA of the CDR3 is TGTGCCAGCTCGCAAGGACAGAACACTGAAGCTTTCTTT.